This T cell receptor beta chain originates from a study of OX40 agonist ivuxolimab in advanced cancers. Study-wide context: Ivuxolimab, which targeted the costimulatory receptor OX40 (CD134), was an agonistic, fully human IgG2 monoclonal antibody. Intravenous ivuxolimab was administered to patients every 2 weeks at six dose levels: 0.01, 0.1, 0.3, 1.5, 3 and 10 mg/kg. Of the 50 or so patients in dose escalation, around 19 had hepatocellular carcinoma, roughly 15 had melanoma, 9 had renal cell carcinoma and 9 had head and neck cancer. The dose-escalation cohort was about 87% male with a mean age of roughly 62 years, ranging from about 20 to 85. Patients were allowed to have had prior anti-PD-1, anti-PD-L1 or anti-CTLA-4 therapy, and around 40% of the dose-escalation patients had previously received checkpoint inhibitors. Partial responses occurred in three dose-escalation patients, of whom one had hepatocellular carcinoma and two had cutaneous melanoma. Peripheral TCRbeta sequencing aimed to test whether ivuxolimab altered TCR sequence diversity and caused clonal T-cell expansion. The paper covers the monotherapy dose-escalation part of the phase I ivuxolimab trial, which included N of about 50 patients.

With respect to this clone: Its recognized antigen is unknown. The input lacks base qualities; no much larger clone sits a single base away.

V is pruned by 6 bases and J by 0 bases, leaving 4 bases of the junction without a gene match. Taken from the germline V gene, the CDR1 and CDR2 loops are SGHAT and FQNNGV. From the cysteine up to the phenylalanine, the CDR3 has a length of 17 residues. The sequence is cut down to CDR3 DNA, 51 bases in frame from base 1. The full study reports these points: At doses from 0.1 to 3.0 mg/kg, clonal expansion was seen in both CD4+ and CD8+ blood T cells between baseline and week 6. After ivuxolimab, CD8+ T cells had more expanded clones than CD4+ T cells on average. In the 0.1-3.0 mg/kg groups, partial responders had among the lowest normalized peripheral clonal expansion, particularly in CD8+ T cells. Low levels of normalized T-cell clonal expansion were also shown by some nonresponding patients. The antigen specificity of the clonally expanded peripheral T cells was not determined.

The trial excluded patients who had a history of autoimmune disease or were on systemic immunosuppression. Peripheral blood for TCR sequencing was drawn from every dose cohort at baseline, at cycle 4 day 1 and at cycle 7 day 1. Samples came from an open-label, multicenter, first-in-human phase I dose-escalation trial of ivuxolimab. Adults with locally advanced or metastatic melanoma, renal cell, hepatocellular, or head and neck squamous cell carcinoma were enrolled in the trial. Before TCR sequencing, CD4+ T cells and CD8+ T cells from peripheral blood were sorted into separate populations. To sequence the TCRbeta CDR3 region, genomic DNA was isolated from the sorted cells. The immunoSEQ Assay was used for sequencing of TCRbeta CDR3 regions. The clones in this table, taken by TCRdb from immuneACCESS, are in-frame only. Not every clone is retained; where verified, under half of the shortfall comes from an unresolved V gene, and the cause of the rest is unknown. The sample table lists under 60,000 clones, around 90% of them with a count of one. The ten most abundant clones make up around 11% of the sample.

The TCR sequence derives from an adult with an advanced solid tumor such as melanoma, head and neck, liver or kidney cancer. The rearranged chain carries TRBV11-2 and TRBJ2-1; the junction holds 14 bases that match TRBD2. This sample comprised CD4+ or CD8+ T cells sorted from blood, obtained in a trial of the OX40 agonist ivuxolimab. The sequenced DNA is TGTGCCAGCAGACGGACTAGCGGGGGGCTCTCCTACAATGAGCAGTTCTTC. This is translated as CASRRTSGGLSYNEQFF.